This T cell receptor (beta chain) is from a study of blood T cell repertoires in COVID-19 (dated by TCRdb to the early 2020s). About the investigation overall: Samples from collaborators originated in the United States, Italy and Spain and spanned both the acute and convalescent phases of COVID-19. Where available, HLA class I and class II types were taken from metadata supplied by the sample provider and were not determined by assay-based typing. The repertoires were released in a freely available public database meant as a resource for research on the immune response to SARS-CoV-2. Samples were obtained from the ongoing ImmuneRACE study (first 160 participants) and from 1,254 subjects provided by 6 global collaborators. The material from the prospective study consisted of cDNA or gDNA derived from T cells, B-cell-depleted T cells, or PBMCs. The dataset comprised deeply sampled blood TCRbeta repertoires from subjects exposed to, actively infected with, or recovered from COVID-19. A de-identified subject ID, COVID-19 status, age in years and sex were almost always included in the sample metadata.

As for this clone: Its recognized antigen is unknown. Within one base of it there is no much larger clone, and no base qualities were kept.

CDR1 and CDR2 were assigned from the germline V gene as MDHEN and SYDVKM. Cut back by 3 bases and 3 bases, the V and J ends lie 6 bases apart. The CDR3 starts with the cysteine, ends with the phenylalanine, and has 12 residues. The sequence is cut down to CDR3 DNA, 36 bases in frame from base 1. The immunoSEQ Assay, a bias-controlled multiplex PCR, was used to amplify TCRbeta CDR3 regions from genomic DNA. The original pipeline was this. The number of nucleated cells in each sample was estimated by amplification of reference gene primers within the assay. Sequence reads were collapsed and filtered to measure the absolute abundance of every unique TCRbeta CDR3 rearrangement. Productive Simpson clonality was computed per sample as the square root of Simpson's diversity index over productive rearrangements. TCRdb took over this immuneACCESS table, retaining in-frame rearrangements with V and J assigned. Such tables are incomplete; in checked studies, under half of the missing clones stem from an unresolved V gene, and the remainder is unexplained. V, J and clone size reflect that table, while D and trimming were determined from the DNA. Across this sample there are 60,000 or so clones, with over 80% seen only once. Jointly, the top ten make up more than 8.5% of the sample.

Beyond this particular receptor, the publication reports: The quantity of clinical and demographic metadata differed by source and by participant and was supplied without curation.

One collaborating source in Seattle enrolled patients during active infection and followed them longitudinally through the course of disease. Each collaborating institution followed its own protocols to collect whole blood in K2EDTA tubes. For TCRbeta analysis, collaborators shipped samples as frozen whole blood, isolated PBMCs, or DNA extracted from either of those sample types. This chain is built from TRBV28 and TRBJ2-7; the D gene identity is not certain. Sequenced input: peripheral blood. The receptor comes from a man aged 25 to 40 with COVID-19, enrolled during active disease. This receptor carries the CDR3 CASSLGLYEQYF. The DNA is TGTGCCAGCAGTTTGGGCCTCTACGAGCAGTACTTC.